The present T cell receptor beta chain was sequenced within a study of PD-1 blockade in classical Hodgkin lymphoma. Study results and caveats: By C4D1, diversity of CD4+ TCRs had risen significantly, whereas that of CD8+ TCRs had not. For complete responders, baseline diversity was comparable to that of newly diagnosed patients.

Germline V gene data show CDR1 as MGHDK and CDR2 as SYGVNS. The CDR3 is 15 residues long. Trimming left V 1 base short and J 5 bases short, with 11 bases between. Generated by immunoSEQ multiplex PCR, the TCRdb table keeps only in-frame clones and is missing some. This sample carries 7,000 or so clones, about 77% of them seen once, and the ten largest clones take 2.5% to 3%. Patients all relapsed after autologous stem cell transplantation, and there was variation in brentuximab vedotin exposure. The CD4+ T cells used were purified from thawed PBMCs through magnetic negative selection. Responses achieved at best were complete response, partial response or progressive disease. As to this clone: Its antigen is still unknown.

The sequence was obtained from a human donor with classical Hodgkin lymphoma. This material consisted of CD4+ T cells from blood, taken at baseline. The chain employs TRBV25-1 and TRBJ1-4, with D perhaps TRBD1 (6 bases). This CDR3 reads CASSEWGGGNEKLFF. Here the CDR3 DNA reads TGTGCCAGCAGTGAATGGGGGGGCGGCAATGAAAAACTGTTTTTT.